These 29 T cell receptor beta chains were all obtained from the same sample, sequenced in a study of shared clonotypes between healthy human individuals. Naive CD8 cells were CD45RO-negative, positively selected for CCR7, excluding terminally differentiated effector memory CD45RA+ cells. Sequenced by immunoSEQ multiplex PCR; TCRdb stores in-frame clones only, minus some. The table has around 1.9 million clones, roughly 91% seen once. The specimen sequenced was naive CD8+ T cells from PBMCs. The receptor source for this set is a man between 18 and 29 years old in good health. Some clones in this sample may be carry-over from other donors' samples.

V gene TRBV4-1 combines with J gene TRBJ1-2, with D possibly being TRBD1 (6 bases). The V gene's germline CDR1 is MGHRA and CDR2 YSYEKL. The V gene lost 0 bases and the J gene lost 6 bases, with 11 bases spanning the gap. The CDR3 runs to 14 residues. The DNA of the CDR3 is TGCGCCAGCAGCCAAGATCCTAAGGGGGATGGCTACACCTTC. It translates to CASSQDPKGDGYTF.

The chain uses TRBV28 and TRBJ1-2, with D possibly being TRBD1 (6 bases). Germline values: CDR1 MDHEN, CDR2 SYDVKM. CDR3 size: 15 residues. V was clipped by 8 bases and J by 0 bases, with 16 bases between them. CDR3 sequence (DNA): TGTGCCAGCCGGATTGTGGGGGGCTCTAACTATGGCTACACCTTC. Its translation: CASRIVGGSNYGYTF.

This sequence joins TRBV28 and TRBJ1-5; D is undetermined. V lost 4 bases and J 6 bases, leaving 13 bases between the germline ends. The CDR3 is 14 amino acids. Germline V gene lookup returns CDR1 MDHEN and CDR2 SYDVKM. In DNA, the CDR3 is TGTGCCAGCAGTTCGTCCCTATGGGGTCAGCCCCAGCATTTT. This translates into CASSSSLWGQPQHF.

The V gene is TRBV7-6, the J gene TRBJ2-6; D remains ambiguous. Per the germline V gene, CDR1 is SGHVS and CDR2 is FNYEAQ. V lost 3 bases and J lost 4, with 16 bases in between. This CDR3 spans 17 amino acids. The CDR3 region is CASSFGAAAGGANVLTF. For the CDR3, the DNA is TGTGCCAGCAGCTTCGGAGCCGCCGCCGGGGGGGCCAACGTCCTGACTTTC.

This clone occurred a few times. This rearrangement joins TRBV5-4 to TRBJ2-7; 9 bases are a match to TRBD1. Per the germline V gene, CDR1 is SGHNT and CDR2 is YYREEE (reference sequence). The J segment lost 6 bases and the V segment lost 7 bases, leaving 8 bases of the junction unmatched. This CDR3 is 13 amino acids long. CDR3 sequence reads: CASYRDRACEQYF. In nucleotides, the CDR3 is TGTGCCAGCTACCGGGACAGGGCGTGCGAGCAGTACTTC.

The chain couples TRBV18 to TRBJ2-3; TRBD2 is a possible D gene (6 bases). CDR1 is KGHSH and CDR2 is LQKENI in the germline V gene. V lost 3 bases and J 0 bases, leaving 22 bases between the germline ends. This CDR3 spans 19 amino acids. CDR3 bases: TGTGCCAGCTCACCGAAGTGGTTCGGTCCGGGAGCTAGCACAGATACGCAGTATTTT. Amino acid sequence: CASSPKWFGPGASTDTQYF.

The J gene is TRBJ2-7, the V gene TRBV11-1; the D is unclear. Germline lookup yields CDR1 SGHAT and CDR2 FQDESV (reference sequence). With 5 bases removed from V and 1 base from J, the gap between germline ends came to 15 bases. CDR3 size: 15 residues. CDR3 protein: CASSPPWIQSYEQYF. CDR3 DNA sequence: TGTGCCAGCAGCCCGCCGTGGATCCAGTCCTACGAGCAGTACTTC.

Points on this clone: A read error is possible here, since a much larger clone lies one base away. At the DNA level, this CDR3 is encoded by other sequences in the same sample as well. The chain recombines TRBV7-3 with TRBJ2-1, with a possible D match to TRBD2 (6 bases). The germline gives CDR1 SGHTA, CDR2 FQGTGA. The CDR3 has 15 residues. V was clipped by 2 bases and J by 0 bases, with 8 bases between them. The CDR3 loop reads CASSLDGGSYNEQFF. For the CDR3, the DNA is TGTGCCAGCAGCTTAGACGGGGGCTCCTACAATGAGCAGTTCTTC.

The chain recombines TRBV7-6 with TRBJ2-5, with TRBD2 matching over 10 bases. Germline V gene lookup returns CDR1 SGHVS and CDR2 FNYEAQ. V shed 4 bases and J 5 bases; nucleotides not matched to a gene: 10. The CDR3 contains 16 residues. CDR3 in amino acids: CASSSRNSGRLETQYF. The CDR3 nucleotides are TGTGCCAGCAGCTCTCGGAATAGCGGGAGGTTGGAGACCCAGTACTTC. The variable domain in full, with the rest retrieved from reference TRBV7-6 and TRBJ2-5, is GAGVSQSPRYKVTKRGQDVALRCDPISGHVSLYWYRQALGQGPEFLTYFNYEAQQDKSGLPNDRFSAERPEGSISTLTIQRTEQRDSAMYRCASSSRNSGRLETQYFGPGTRLLVL.

V usage is TRBV7-9 and J usage is TRBJ1-5; D gene uncertain. From germline, CDR1 is SEHNR and CDR2 FQNEAQ (reference sequence). This CDR3 is 15 amino acids long. The ends were cut back, 5 bases at V and 8 bases at J, with 19 bases in the middle. CDR3 sequence (DNA): TGTGCCAGCAGCGACGACCACCGGGGAGTGGAGCCCCAGCATTTT. Translating it yields CASSDDHRGVEPQHF.

This chain uses TRBV14 with TRBJ2-1, with 8 bases lining up with TRBD2. Germline CDR1 SGHDN, CDR2 FVKESK. J was trimmed by 8 bases and V by 1 base; bases with no gene match: 10. This CDR3 is 16 amino acids long. CDR3 nucleotide sequence: TGTGCCAGCAGCCAAGGACTAGCGAGACCAATCGATGAGCAGTTCTTC. Its protein product is CASSQGLARPIDEQFF.

This chain links TRBV28 with TRBJ2-7, with 9 bases identical to TRBD1. The CDR3 extends over 20 amino acids. V lost 7 bases, J lost 2 bases, and 24 bases stayed unmatched. Looked up from germline, CDR1 is MDHEN and CDR2 is SYDVKM. In DNA, the CDR3 is TGTGCCAGCATTCCGAGGTATCCGGGACAGGGAGTAAGTAGGACCTACGAGCAGTACTTC. Translation: CASIPRYPGQGVSRTYEQYF. Full variable domain (outside the CDR3, taken from reference TRBV28 and TRBJ2-7): DVKVTQSSRYLVKRTGEKVFLECVQDMDHENMFWYRQDPGLGLRLIYFSYDVKMKEKGDIPEGYSVSREKKERFSLILESASTNQTSMYLCASIPRYPGQGVSRTYEQYFGPGTRLTVT.

This chain's CDR3 is CASGPPSRAGDTGELFF. The CDR3 nucleotides are TGCGCCAGCGGACCCCCATCCCGAGCGGGAGACACCGGGGAGCTGTTTTTT. The chain carries TRBV5-1 and TRBJ2-2, with 8 bases identical to TRBD2. Trimming cost V 7 bases and J 3 bases; bases outside gene matches: 14. The CDR3 has 17 residues. In germline, CDR1 is SGHRS, CDR2 YFSETQ.

Notes on this clone: The sample has other DNA sequences that encode this CDR3 too. This chain links TRBV28 with TRBJ2-7, with a weak D call TRBD1 (5 bases). CDR1 and CDR2 from the germline V gene are MDHEN and SYDVKM. The ends were cut back, 5 bases at V and 1 base at J, with 12 bases in the middle. The CDR3 spans 14 residues. The CDR3 DNA is TGTGCCAGCAGTCTCTCGGCAGGGTCCTACGAGCAGTACTTC. Protein: CASSLSAGSYEQYF. The full variable domain, rest sourced from reference TRBV28 and TRBJ2-7, is DVKVTQSSRYLVKRTGEKVFLECVQDMDHENMFWYRQDPGLGLRLIYFSYDVKMKEKGDIPEGYSVSREKKERFSLILESASTNQTSMYLCASSLSAGSYEQYFGPGTRLTVT.

The rearrangement joins TRBV11-2 to TRBJ1-2; no firm D call. The CDR3 sequence is 15 residues long. Germline CDR1 is SGHAT and CDR2 is FQNNGV. V gave up 5 bases and J gave up 2 bases, with 15 bases separating them. The CDR3 protein is CASSPPGRLNYGYTF. For the CDR3, the DNA is TGTGCCAGCAGCCCCCCCGGCCGGCTGAACTATGGCTACACCTTC.

The rearrangement joins TRBV7-9 to TRBJ1-4; D is undetermined. The V end lost 5 bases, the J end lost 10 bases, and 14 bases lay between the germline ends. The CDR3 sequence is 13 residues long. CDR1 is SEHNR and CDR2 is FQNEAQ in the germline V gene (reference sequence). CDR3: CASSPERSGKLFF. In DNA form, the CDR3 reads TGTGCCAGCAGCCCTGAGCGGTCGGGAAAACTGTTTTTT.

The chain combines TRBV7-2 with TRBJ2-2; 12 nucleotides agree with TRBD1. After removal of 5 bases from V and 5 bases from J, the junction contained 6 bases not matched to a gene. The CDR3 loop spans 16 amino acids. The germline V gene has CDR1 SGHTA and CDR2 FQGNSA. Here the CDR3 DNA reads TGTGCCAGCAGCAGAGGGACAGGGGGCTGGACCGGGGAGCTGTTTTTT. Amino acid sequence: CASSRGTGGWTGELFF.

This sequence joins TRBV6-1 and TRBJ2-1; 8 bases line up with TRBD2. This CDR3 comprises 17 residues. Looked up from germline, CDR1 is MNHNS and CDR2 is SASEGT. V lost 3 bases to trimming and J lost 5 bases; unmatched junction nucleotides: 12. The CDR3: CASSDPEYGRGDNEQFF. DNA of the CDR3: TGTGCCAGCAGTGACCCGGAATACGGGAGGGGGGACAATGAGCAGTTCTTC.

This clone occurred many times. The same CDR3 also results from other DNA sequences found in this sample. The chain uses TRBV27 and TRBJ2-5; D unclear. V was cut by 2 bases and J by 4 bases, with 2 bases left in between. Germline values: CDR1 MNHEY, CDR2 SMNVEV (reference sequence). This CDR3 spans 11 amino acids. CDR3 bases: TGTGCCAGCAGTTTAGGAGAGACCCAGTACTTC. Protein product: CASSLGETQYF.

The rearrangement links TRBV27 to TRBJ2-1, with D hard to call. V was shortened by 3 bases and J by 5 bases, with 11 bases between the two germline ends. The germline V gene encodes CDR1 MNHEY and CDR2 SMNVEV (reference sequence). The CDR3 extends over 14 amino acids. The CDR3 nucleotides read TGTGCCAGCAGTTTTGGGCCAATGCACAATGAGCAGTTCTTC. Translated: CASSFGPMHNEQFF.

The J gene is TRBJ2-1, the V gene TRBV27, with D possibly being TRBD2 (5 bases). Trimming cost V 5 bases and J 3 bases, with 17 bases left between them. CDR1 is MNHEY and CDR2 is SMNVEV in the germline V gene (reference sequence). CDR3 size: 16 residues. DNA for the CDR3: TGTGCCAGCAGTCCCTCCTTGGGAGAGGACTACAATGAGCAGTTCTTC. Protein: CASSPSLGEDYNEQFF.

This chain uses TRBV7-9 with TRBJ2-2, with TRBD2 as a possible D gene (6 bases). This CDR3 has 17 residues. V shed 4 bases and J shed 6 bases, with 21 bases lying between them. CDR1 is SEHNR, CDR2 FQNEAQ, per germline (reference sequence). DNA for the CDR3: TGTGCCAGCAGCTCGGGTCTTCGGGAGTTCGATCCCGGGGAGCTGTTTTTT. The encoded protein is CASSSGLREFDPGELFF.

The rearrangement uses TRBV13 and TRBJ2-5, with TRBD1 matching 10 bases. Unmatched junction bases numbered 6, after V lost 3 bases and J lost 2 bases. The length of the CDR3 is 16 residues. Germline assignment: CDR1 PRHDT and CDR2 FYEKMQ (reference sequence). CDR3 sequence (DNA): TGTGCCAGCAGCTTGGGGGACAGGGGCCTTCAAGAGACCCAGTACTTC. Translating gives CASSLGDRGLQETQYF.

V usage is TRBV29-1 and J usage is TRBJ1-1; no reliable D call. Germline loops: CDR1 SQVTM, CDR2 ANQGSEA. This CDR3 is built from 13 residues. V lost 0 bases and J lost 0, with 5 bases in between. This chain's CDR3 is CSVEERLNTEAFF. DNA of the CDR3: TGCAGCGTTGAAGAGAGGTTGAACACTGAAGCTTTCTTT.

The gene calls are TRBV7-3 and TRBJ2-6; a possible D gene is TRBD1 (6 bases). Germline V gene data show CDR1 as SGHTA and CDR2 as FQGTGA. The CDR3 length is 16 residues. The V gene lost 5 bases and the J gene lost 1 base, with 12 bases spanning the gap. The chain's CDR3 is CASSLGTTSGANVLTF. DNA of the CDR3: TGTGCCAGCAGCCTAGGGACAACTTCTGGGGCCAACGTCCTGACTTTC. Drawing the rest from reference TRBV7-3 and TRBJ2-6, the complete variable domain is GAGVSQTPSNKVTEKGKYVELRCDPISGHTALYWYRQSLGQGPEFLIYFQGTGAADDSGLPNDRFFAVRPEGSVSTLKIQRTERGDSAVYLCASSLGTTSGANVLTFGAGSRLTVL.

The chain combines TRBV10-1 with TRBJ1-2; 8 nucleotides line up with TRBD1. The junction had 10 bases not matched to a gene; V was cut back by 6 bases and J by 7 bases. Germline assignment: CDR1 WNHNN and CDR2 SYGVQD (reference sequence). The CDR3 is made up of 14 amino acids. Here the CDR3 reads CASSSGTGTGGYTF. As DNA, the CDR3 is TGCGCCAGCAGCTCCGGGACAGGAACTGGTGGCTACACCTTC.

This clone was observed a few times. This CDR3 reads CASVTGGYGYTF. The CDR3 region has the DNA TGTGCCAGTGTGACAGGGGGTTACGGCTACACCTTC. The chain employs TRBV19 and TRBJ1-2, with 9 positions matching TRBD1. The V gene end was trimmed by 8 bases and the J gene end by 8 bases; junction bases not matched to a gene: 6. Germline-derived CDR1 and CDR2 are LNHDA and SQIVND (reference sequence). The CDR3 extends over 12 amino acids.

V is TRBV9 and J is TRBJ1-1; D call uncertain. This CDR3 spans 13 amino acids. The germline V and J ends were trimmed by 3 bases and 5 bases, with 11 bases remaining between them. Germline-derived CDR1 and CDR2 are SGDLS and YYNGEE. For the CDR3, the DNA is TGTGCCAGCAGCGGCTTTGGGAGTACTGAAGCTTTCTTT. Translated, it gives CASSGFGSTEAFF.

Turning to this clone: Different DNA sequences within this sample yield the same CDR3. The chain combines TRBV7-7 with TRBJ2-7; TRBD1 matches 12 bases. Germline assignment: CDR1 SSHAT and CDR2 FNYEAQ (reference sequence). The CDR3 is 14 residues long. Losses at the gene ends were 3 bases for V and 4 bases for J; bases not matched to a gene: 1. The CDR3 region is CASSLGQGAYEQYF. CDR3 bases: TGTGCCAGCAGCTTGGGACAGGGGGCTTACGAGCAGTACTTC.